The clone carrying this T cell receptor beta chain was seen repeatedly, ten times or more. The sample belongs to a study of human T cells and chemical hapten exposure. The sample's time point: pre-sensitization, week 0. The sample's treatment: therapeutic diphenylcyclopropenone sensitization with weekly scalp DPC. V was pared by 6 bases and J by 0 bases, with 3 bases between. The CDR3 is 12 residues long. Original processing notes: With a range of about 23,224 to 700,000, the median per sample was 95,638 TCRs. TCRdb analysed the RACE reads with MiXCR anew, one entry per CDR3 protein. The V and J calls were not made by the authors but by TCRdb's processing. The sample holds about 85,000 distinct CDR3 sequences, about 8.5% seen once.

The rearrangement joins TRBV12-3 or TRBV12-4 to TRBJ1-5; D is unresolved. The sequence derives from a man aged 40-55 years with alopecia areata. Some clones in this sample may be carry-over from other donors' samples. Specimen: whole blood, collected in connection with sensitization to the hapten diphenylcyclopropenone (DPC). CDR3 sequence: CASSYSNQPQHF. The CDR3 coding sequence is TGTGCCAGCAGCTATAGCAATCAGCCCCAGCATTTT.